Listed below are T cell receptor beta chains from one sample, sequenced in a study of blood T cell repertoires in COVID-19. The data were produced by immunoSEQ multiplex PCR, yet TCRdb's version contains in-frame clones alone and is incomplete. The sample includes fewer than 250,000 clones, under 80% of them seen just once. Sequenced material: peripheral blood. The receptor set was obtained from a woman between 50 and 59 years old with acute or convalescent COVID-19. CDR3s include the opening cysteine and the closing phenylalanine or tryptophan. Each record gives: D gene, V gene, clone size, J gene, CDR3 protein, CDR3 DNA. The D gene is left open where the match is weak. Size tells how often a clone was seen (once, few, many) or the class of an expanded clone, and some rows leave it out.

D: NA; V: TRBV29-1; size: NA; J: TRBJ2-1; CDR3: CSGGFRSGSFNEQFF; DNA: TGCAGCGGGGGCTTTAGGAGCGGTAGCTTTAATGAGCAGTTCTTC
D: NA; V: TRBV5-1; size: NA; J: TRBJ1-2; CDR3: CASSVDSRGYGYTF; DNA: TGCGCCAGCAGCGTAGACAGTAGGGGCTATGGCTACACCTTC
D: TRBD2; V: TRBV11-2; size: NA; J: TRBJ2-4; CDR3: CASSSSVGGDIQYF; DNA: TGTGCCAGCAGCTCTTCGGTGGGGGGGGACATTCAGTACTTC
D: NA; V: TRBV27; size: few; J: TRBJ1-4; CDR3: CASKQGDIQGRELFF; DNA: TGTGCCAGCAAGCAGGGAGACATCCAGGGGCGTGAACTGTTTTTT
D: NA; V: TRBV4-2; size: NA; J: TRBJ1-3; CDR3: CASSQDQSGASGNTIYF; DNA: TGTGCCAGCAGCCAAGATCAATCAGGGGCCTCTGGAAACACCATATATTTT
D: NA; V: TRBV4-3; size: few; J: TRBJ1-4; CDR3: CASSQDRGGPTNEKLFF; DNA: TGCGCCAGCAGCCAAGATCGGGGGGGCCCAACTAATGAAAAACTGTTTTTT
D: NA; V: TRBV27; size: NA; J: TRBJ1-2; CDR3: CASSLDRFYGYTF; DNA: TGTGCCAGCAGTTTGGACAGATTCTATGGCTACACCTTC
D: TRBD1; V: TRBV19; size: NA; J: TRBJ1-5; CDR3: CASSILGQGAGQPQHF; DNA: TGTGCCAGTAGTATATTGGGACAGGGGGCTGGTCAGCCCCAGCATTTT
D: NA; V: TRBV9; size: NA; J: TRBJ1-1; CDR3: CASSVSVGNTEAFF; DNA: TGTGCCAGCAGCGTGTCCGTCGGGAACACTGAAGCTTTCTTT
D: TRBD1; V: TRBV27; size: NA; J: TRBJ1-5; CDR3: CASSARQGANQPQHF; DNA: TGTGCCAGCAGTGCCCGACAGGGGGCTAATCAGCCCCAGCATTTT
D: NA; V: TRBV28; size: once; J: TRBJ1-3; CDR3: CASGAASSGNTIYF; DNA: TGTGCCAGCGGGGCAGCTAGCTCTGGAAACACCATATATTTT
D: NA; V: TRBV19; size: NA; J: TRBJ1-6; CDR3: CASNPTARNSPLHF; DNA: TGTGCCAGTAACCCCACAGCCCGAAATTCACCCCTCCACTTT
D: TRBD1; V: TRBV19; size: NA; J: TRBJ2-1; CDR3: CASSTSRQGAHEQFF; DNA: TGTGCCAGTAGTACGTCGAGACAGGGGGCACATGAGCAGTTCTTC
D: TRBD1; V: TRBV19; size: NA; J: TRBJ1-2; CDR3: CASTRDRNYGYTF; DNA: TGTGCCAGTACCCGGGACAGGAACTATGGCTACACCTTC
D: NA; V: TRBV20-1; size: NA; J: TRBJ1-5; CDR3: CSASQRNQPQHF; DNA: TGCAGTGCTAGTCAGCGAAATCAGCCCCAGCATTTT
D: TRBD1; V: TRBV5-1; size: NA; J: TRBJ1-4; CDR3: CASSLNRGEKLFF; DNA: TGCGCCAGCAGCTTAAACAGGGGTGAAAAACTGTTTTTT
D: NA; V: TRBV7-2; size: few; J: TRBJ1-4; CDR3: CASSPRDGLEKLFF; DNA: TGTGCCAGCAGCCCGAGGGATGGCCTCGAAAAACTGTTTTTT
D: TRBD2; V: TRBV19; size: few; J: TRBJ2-1; CDR3: CASSDGLAGGLYNEQFF; DNA: TGTGCCAGTAGTGACGGACTAGCGGGAGGGTTATACAATGAGCAGTTCTTC
D: NA; V: TRBV6-5; size: NA; J: TRBJ2-7; CDR3: CASSTPTGPYEQYF; DNA: TGTGCCAGCAGTACACCAACAGGGCCCTACGAGCAGTACTTC
D: NA; V: TRBV10-2; size: NA; J: TRBJ2-1; CDR3: CASSESSGEPYNEQFF; DNA: TGCGCCAGCAGTGAGTCGTCGGGGGAGCCCTACAATGAGCAGTTCTTC
D: TRBD2; V: TRBV15; size: once; J: TRBJ2-3; CDR3: CATSRDPSGSTDTQYF; DNA: TGTGCCACCAGCAGAGATCCTAGCGGGAGCACAGATACGCAGTATTTT
D: TRBD1; V: TRBV7-7; size: NA; J: TRBJ2-3; CDR3: CASSLGGRQASTDTQYF; DNA: TGTGCTAGCAGCTTAGGGGGCAGACAGGCTAGCACAGATACGCAGTATTTT
D: TRBD1; V: TRBV6-5; size: NA; J: TRBJ2-1; CDR3: CASIGLDRGVNEQFF; DNA: TGTGCCAGCATTGGGTTGGACAGGGGGGTAAATGAGCAGTTCTTC
D: TRBD2; V: TRBV7-9; size: few; J: TRBJ2-7; CDR3: CASSALAGVFYEQYF; DNA: TGTGCCAGCAGCGCTCTAGCGGGAGTCTTTTACGAGCAGTACTTC
D: TRBD2; V: TRBV9; size: NA; J: TRBJ2-1; CDR3: CASSPWREGEQFF; DNA: TGTGCCAGCAGCCCCTGGAGGGAGGGTGAGCAGTTCTTC
D: NA; V: TRBV15; size: NA; J: TRBJ1-3; CDR3: CATSRDSGFGNTIYF; DNA: TGTGCCACCAGCAGAGATAGCGGGTTTGGAAACACCATATATTTT
D: TRBD1; V: TRBV4-3; size: once; J: TRBJ1-1; CDR3: CASSHKDRVYTEAFF; DNA: TGCGCCAGCAGCCATAAGGACAGGGTGTACACTGAAGCTTTCTTT
D: TRBD2; V: TRBV6-5; size: once; J: TRBJ2-5; CDR3: CASTRGGRAQETQYF; DNA: TGTGCCAGCACCCGGGGCGGGAGGGCCCAAGAGACCCAGTACTTC
D: NA; V: TRBV11-3; size: NA; J: TRBJ2-3; CDR3: CASSSDEGDTQYF; DNA: TGTGCCAGCAGTTCTGATGAGGGAGATACGCAGTATTTT
D: TRBD2; V: TRBV7-2; size: NA; J: TRBJ2-7; CDR3: CASSFQTSGSSYEQYF; DNA: TGTGCCAGCAGCTTTCAGACTAGCGGCTCATCCTACGAGCAGTACTTC
D: TRBD1; V: TRBV15; size: NA; J: TRBJ2-7; CDR3: CATSRSARQGHEQYF; DNA: TGTGCCACCAGCAGATCTGCGAGACAGGGTCACGAGCAGTACTTC
D: NA; V: TRBV7-8; size: NA; J: TRBJ1-2; CDR3: CASSLGRGAHGYTF; DNA: TGTGCCAGCAGCTTAGGTAGGGGTGCCCATGGCTACACCTTC
D: TRBD2; V: TRBV28; size: NA; J: TRBJ2-7; CDR3: CASRVPGLRTYEQYF; DNA: TGTGCCAGCAGAGTCCCGGGACTAAGGACCTACGAGCAGTACTTC
D: NA; V: TRBV7-2; size: NA; J: TRBJ1-2; CDR3: CASSIAPTIMGEFYGYTF; DNA: TGTGCCAGCAGCATAGCCCCGACCATCATGGGAGAATTCTATGGCTACACCTTC
D: NA; V: TRBV6-5; size: NA; J: TRBJ2-7; CDR3: CASSSPGSYYEQYF; DNA: TGTGCCAGCAGTTCTCCGGGATCCTACTACGAGCAGTACTTC
D: NA; V: TRBV18; size: NA; J: TRBJ1-1; CDR3: CASSKTEVNTEAFF; DNA: TGTGCCAGCTCGAAGACAGAAGTGAACACTGAAGCTTTCTTT
D: TRBD2; V: TRBV7-2; size: few; J: TRBJ2-1; CDR3: CASSLAPSGSYNEQFF; DNA: TGTGCCAGCAGCTTAGCGCCGAGCGGGAGCTACAATGAGCAGTTCTTC
D: NA; V: TRBV6-2/TRBV6-3; size: NA; J: TRBJ2-1; CDR3: CASSSISTSSEQFF; DNA: TGTGCCAGCAGTTCGATCTCTACTAGCAGTGAGCAGTTCTTC
D: TRBD1; V: TRBV24-1; size: NA; J: TRBJ2-3; CDR3: CATSDPGTGVSDTQYF; DNA: TGTGCCACCAGTGACCCCGGGACAGGGGTATCAGATACGCAGTATTTT
D: NA; V: TRBV19; size: NA; J: TRBJ1-5; CDR3: CASSIVQGGRQPQHF; DNA: TGTGCCAGTAGTATTGTGCAGGGAGGTAGGCAGCCCCAGCATTTT
D: NA; V: TRBV30; size: NA; J: TRBJ1-4; CDR3: CAWSTGANEKLFF; DNA: TGTGCCTGGAGTACAGGTGCTAATGAAAAACTGTTTTTT
D: TRBD2; V: TRBV4-1; size: once; J: TRBJ2-2; CDR3: CASSHTSARVGELFF; DNA: TGCGCCAGCAGCCACACTAGCGCTCGGGTCGGGGAGCTGTTTTTT
D: TRBD2; V: TRBV29-1; size: NA; J: TRBJ2-1; CDR3: CSSQGTSGRSFGEQFF; DNA: TGCAGCTCCCAGGGGACTAGCGGGAGGAGTTTCGGCGAGCAGTTCTTC
D: NA; V: TRBV19; size: NA; J: TRBJ2-7; CDR3: CASSRQGGMSSYEQYF; DNA: TGTGCCAGTAGTCGGCAGGGGGGAATGAGCTCCTACGAGCAGTACTTC
D: TRBD1; V: TRBV10-3; size: NA; J: TRBJ1-1; CDR3: CAIRAGQGEDMNTEAFF; DNA: TGTGCCATCAGGGCTGGACAGGGGGAGGATATGAACACTGAAGCTTTCTTT
D: NA; V: TRBV6-5; size: few; J: TRBJ1-5; CDR3: CASVVRGSNQPQHF; DNA: TGTGCCAGCGTTGTTAGGGGATCCAATCAGCCCCAGCATTTT
D: TRBD2; V: TRBV19; size: NA; J: TRBJ2-7; CDR3: CASSSTSGTSGTYEQYF; DNA: TGTGCCAGTAGTTCCACCTCCGGGACTAGCGGCACCTACGAGCAGTACTTC
D: NA; V: TRBV7-9; size: NA; J: TRBJ2-7; CDR3: CASSLGWSGYEQYF; DNA: TGTGCCAGCAGCTTAGGGTGGTCGGGCTACGAGCAGTACTTC
D: TRBD1; V: TRBV7-9; size: NA; J: TRBJ2-6; CDR3: CASSLGTGPSGANVLTF; DNA: TGTGCCAGCAGCCTTGGGACAGGCCCCTCTGGGGCCAACGTCCTGACTTTC
D: NA; V: TRBV21-1; size: once; J: TRBJ2-3; CDR3: CASSPPGLAATDTQYF; DNA: TGTGCCAGCAGCCCCCCGGGACTAGCGGCCACAGATACGCAGTATTTT
D: NA; V: TRBV6-1; size: few; J: TRBJ1-6; CDR3: CASSDREILSNSPLHF; DNA: TGTGCCAGCAGTGACCGGGAAATTTTATCTAATTCACCCCTCCACTTT
D: NA; V: TRBV7-9; size: NA; J: TRBJ2-7; CDR3: CASSPGVSYEQYF; DNA: TGTGCCAGCAGCCCCGGGGTGTCTTACGAGCAGTACTTC
D: NA; V: TRBV2; size: few; J: TRBJ1-1; CDR3: CASRDDRRRAFF; DNA: TGTGCCAGCAGAGACGACAGGAGGAGAGCTTTCTTT
D: TRBD1; V: TRBV6-4; size: once; J: TRBJ1-1; CDR3: CASSPDRGDTEAFF; DNA: TGTGCCAGCAGTCCGGACAGGGGGGACACTGAAGCTTTCTTT